This TCR beta chain was observed in a study of Graves' ophthalmopathy and Graves' hyperthyroidism. Researchers took RNA transcripts and amplified TCR beta CDR3 regions from them. Second-round multiplex PCR came after a first-round RT-PCR that employed HTBI primers. One entry per CDR3 protein results from TCRdb running MiXCR on the multiplex PCR reads. The sample comprises some 520,000 distinct CDR3 sequences, around an eighth of which are singletons, and approximately 9.8% rests with the top ten. This clonotype was seen many times. What it binds is not known. The diagnostic workup employed clinical symptoms, serum thyroxine, TRAb, thyroid ultrasound and orbital computed tomography. Study observations and caveats: Among expanded thyroid clonotypes above 0.001 frequency, most also occurred in blood.

The V end was cut by 1 base, the J end by 3 bases, with 9 bases between. This CDR3 is 13 amino acids long. From germline, CDR1 is GTSNPN and CDR2 SVGIG (reference sequence). Sequenced material: blood. This rearrangement joins TRBV30 to TRBJ1-1; D gene ambiguous. The clonotype was recovered from a woman aged 25 to 39 with Graves' ophthalmopathy. The CDR3 DNA is TGTGCCTGGAGTGGAAACGTGGACACTGAAGCTTTCTTT. This translates into CAWSGNVDTEAFF.